Listed below are T cell receptor beta chains from one sample, sequenced in a study of shared clonotypes between healthy human individuals. Generated by immunoSEQ multiplex PCR, the TCRdb table keeps only in-frame clones and is missing some. The sample lists 2 million to 2.5 million clones; approximately 93% were seen once. Sequences were obtained from naive CD4+ T cells from PBMCs. The origin of the receptors is a man aged 18 to 30 in good health. Some clones in this sample may be carry-over from other donors' samples. Both conserved end residues are part of each CDR3. The order of the fields is clone size, V gene, D gene, J gene, CDR3 DNA, CDR3 protein. A D gene is named only where the DNA matches it firmly. Expanded clones are given a class, and other clones once, few, many or no size at all.

clone size: .; V gene: TRBV6-1; D gene: .; J gene: TRBJ2-7; CDR3 DNA: TGTGCCAGCAGGGACTTGAGATACGAGCAGTACTTC; CDR3 protein: CASRDLRYEQYF
clone size: .; V gene: TRBV5-6; D gene: .; J gene: TRBJ2-3; CDR3 DNA: TGTGCCAGCAGCTTGGTCGACAGGTACACAGATACGCAGTATTTT; CDR3 protein: CASSLVDRYTDTQYF
clone size: .; V gene: TRBV5-1; D gene: TRBD2; J gene: TRBJ2-1; CDR3 DNA: TGCGCCAGCAGCTTGGCGCCCGGACTAGCGGGAGGGAGGGATGAGCAGTTCTTC; CDR3 protein: CASSLAPGLAGGRDEQFF
clone size: .; V gene: TRBV2; D gene: TRBD2; J gene: TRBJ2-1; CDR3 DNA: TGTGCCAGCACGACTAGCGGAGGAAGCTCCTACAATGAGCAGTTCTTC; CDR3 protein: CASTTSGGSSYNEQFF
clone size: once; V gene: TRBV5-1; D gene: .; J gene: TRBJ2-2; CDR3 DNA: TGCGCCAGCAGCTTGGGGGACCGGCCTAACACCGGGGAGCTGTTTTTT; CDR3 protein: CASSLGDRPNTGELFF
clone size: few; V gene: TRBV6-1; D gene: .; J gene: TRBJ1-1; CDR3 DNA: TGTGCCAGCAAACCACAGGACGCGGCTGAAGCTTTCTTT; CDR3 protein: CASKPQDAAEAFF
clone size: .; V gene: TRBV5-1; D gene: .; J gene: TRBJ2-4; CDR3 DNA: TGCGCCAGCAGCTCCGACACAAAAAACATTCAGTACTTC; CDR3 protein: CASSSDTKNIQYF
clone size: .; V gene: TRBV5-1; D gene: TRBD2; J gene: TRBJ2-3; CDR3 DNA: TGCGCCAGCAGCTTGGGTTTGACTAGCGGCTCGGAGGGCACAGATACGCAGTATTTT; CDR3 protein: CASSLGLTSGSEGTDTQYF
clone size: .; V gene: TRBV7-9; D gene: .; J gene: TRBJ2-1; CDR3 DNA: TGTGCCAGCTCATCCGTGGTGAATGAGCAGTTCTTC; CDR3 protein: CASSSVVNEQFF
clone size: .; V gene: TRBV2; D gene: TRBD2; J gene: TRBJ2-5; CDR3 DNA: TGTGCCAGCAGCGTTCCCGGGACTAGCGGGAGGGCCGCTGAGACCCAGTACTTC; CDR3 protein: CASSVPGTSGRAAETQYF
clone size: .; V gene: TRBV10-1; D gene: TRBD2; J gene: TRBJ2-5; CDR3 DNA: TGCGCCAGCAGTTCCGGGACTAGCGAGGAGACCCAGTACTTC; CDR3 protein: CASSSGTSEETQYF
clone size: .; V gene: TRBV6-6; D gene: .; J gene: TRBJ2-3; CDR3 DNA: TGTGCCAGCAGTTACAGTCGGCCAAGCACAGATACGCAGTATTTT; CDR3 protein: CASSYSRPSTDTQYF
clone size: .; V gene: TRBV13; D gene: .; J gene: TRBJ2-7; CDR3 DNA: TGTGCCAGCAACTCAATAGGGGGAACCGGCGAAAGAGTAGCCGAGCAGTACTTC; CDR3 protein: CASNSIGGTGERVAEQYF
clone size: once; V gene: TRBV6-6; D gene: .; J gene: TRBJ1-1; CDR3 DNA: TGTGCCAGCCACTACGGGGGGTCGCGGGACACTGAAGCTTTCTTT; CDR3 protein: CASHYGGSRDTEAFF
clone size: .; V gene: TRBV25-1; D gene: TRBD1; J gene: TRBJ1-3; CDR3 DNA: TGTGCCAGCAGTCGAGGGGGCGACGGCAACACCATATATTTT; CDR3 protein: CASSRGGDGNTIYF